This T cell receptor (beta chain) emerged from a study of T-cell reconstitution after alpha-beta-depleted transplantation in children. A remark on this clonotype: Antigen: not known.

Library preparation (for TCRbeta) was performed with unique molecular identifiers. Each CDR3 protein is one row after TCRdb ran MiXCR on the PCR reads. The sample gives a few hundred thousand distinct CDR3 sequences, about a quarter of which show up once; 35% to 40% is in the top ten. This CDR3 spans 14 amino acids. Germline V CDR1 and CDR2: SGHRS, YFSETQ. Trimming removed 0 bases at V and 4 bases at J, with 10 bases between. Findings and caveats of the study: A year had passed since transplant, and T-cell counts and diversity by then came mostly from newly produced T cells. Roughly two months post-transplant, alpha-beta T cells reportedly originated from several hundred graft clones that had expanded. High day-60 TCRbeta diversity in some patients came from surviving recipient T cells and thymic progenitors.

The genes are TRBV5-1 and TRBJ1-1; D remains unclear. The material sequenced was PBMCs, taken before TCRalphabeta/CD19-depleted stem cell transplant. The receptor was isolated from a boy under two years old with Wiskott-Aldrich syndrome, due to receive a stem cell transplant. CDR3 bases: TGCGCCAGCAGCTTGGGCCACCCAGCCACTGAAGCTTTCTTT. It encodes CASSLGHPATEAFF.